These 10 T cell receptor beta chains were sequenced from one sample in a study of blood T cell repertoires in COVID-19. The method was immunoSEQ multiplex PCR; TCRdb's version includes in-frame clones alone and lacks a portion of them. The sample contains approximately 200,000 clones, roughly 83% of which appear only once. Sequencing was performed on PBMCs or T cells enriched from blood (not recorded which). The receptors derive from a middle-aged woman with acute COVID-19.

The rearrangement joins TRBV27 to TRBJ1-5; 7 bases map to TRBD1. The length of the CDR3 is 15 residues. The junction had 8 bases not matched to a gene; V was cut back by 6 bases and J by 3 bases. The germline V gene encodes CDR1 MNHEY and CDR2 SMNVEV (reference sequence). In DNA, the CDR3 is TGTGCCAGCAGCCCCACCACAGGGGTCAATCAGCCCCAGCATTTT. Amino acid sequence: CASSPTTGVNQPQHF.

The chain employs TRBV19 and TRBJ1-4, with D possibly being TRBD1 (6 bases). Germline V gives CDR1 LNHDA, CDR2 SQIVND (reference sequence). V lost 9 bases and J 6 bases, leaving 17 bases between the germline ends. The length of the CDR3 is 14 residues. The CDR3 is CASRRGNGDEKLFF. CDR3 nucleotides: TGTGCCAGCCGAAGGGGGAATGGGGATGAAAAACTGTTTTTT.

The J gene is TRBJ1-1, the V gene TRBV9; the match to TRBD1 covers 8 bases. Germline V gene lookup returns CDR1 SGDLS and CDR2 YYNGEE. The CDR3 covers 13 residues. With V trimmed by 4 bases and J by 4 bases, 3 bases remained unmatched. The CDR3 here is CASSTTGGTEAFF. CDR3 coding DNA: TGTGCCAGCAGCACAACAGGGGGCACTGAAGCTTTCTTT.

The chain uses TRBV27 and TRBJ1-4; D call uncertain. The length of the CDR3 is 14 residues. The germline V and J ends were trimmed by 6 bases and 0 bases, with 8 bases remaining between them. Looked up from germline, CDR1 is MNHEY and CDR2 is SMNVEV (reference sequence). The CDR3 loop reads CASRLTATNEKLFF. The CDR3 DNA sequence: TGTGCCAGCAGGCTCACTGCAACTAATGAAAAACTGTTTTTT.

V and J are TRBV5-1 and TRBJ2-7; D might be TRBD1 (5 bases). The length of the CDR3 is 15 residues. With 0 bases removed from V and 2 bases from J, the gap between germline ends came to 12 bases. Germline lookup yields CDR1 SGHRS and CDR2 YFSETQ. The CDR3 loop reads CASSLEAGFTYEQYF. The CDR3 region has the DNA TGCGCCAGCAGCTTGGAGGCAGGGTTTACCTACGAGCAGTACTTC.

The chain links TRBV7-9 to TRBJ2-1; TRBD2 matches 9 bases. Germline CDR1 and CDR2: SEHNR and FQNEAQ (reference sequence). The J segment lost 4 bases and the V segment lost 5 bases, leaving 6 bases of the junction unmatched. CDR3 length: 15 amino acids. CDR3 amino acids: CASSPWTSAYNEQFF. CDR3 DNA: TGTGCCAGCAGCCCATGGACTAGCGCGTACAATGAGCAGTTCTTC.

The chain employs TRBV5-1 and TRBJ2-2; 9 positions agree with TRBD1. The CDR3 runs to 15 residues. Losses at the gene ends were 4 bases for V and 6 bases for J; bases not matched to a gene: 7. Looked up from germline, CDR1 is SGHRS and CDR2 is YFSETQ. CDR3 region: CASSPDRGRPGELFF. DNA of the CDR3: TGCGCCAGCAGCCCGGACAGGGGTCGACCCGGGGAGCTGTTTTTT.

This clone has a handful of counts. The chain has TRBV7-8 and TRBJ1-2; maybe TRBD1 (6 bases). From germline, CDR1 is SGHVS and CDR2 FQNEAQ. V lost 5 bases, J lost 4 bases, and 14 bases lay in between. The length of the CDR3 is 14 residues. The CDR3 region is CASSQRGQLYGYTF. In DNA, the CDR3 is TGTGCCAGCAGCCAACGTGGACAGCTCTATGGCTACACCTTC.

This chain connects TRBV6-5 to TRBJ2-5, with 8 bases lining up with TRBD2. The length of the CDR3 is 15 residues. Looked up from germline, CDR1 is MNHEY and CDR2 is SVGAGI. Trimming removed 4 bases from V and 0 bases from J; junction bases left unmatched: 4. As DNA, the CDR3 is TGTGCCAGCAGTTCCGGGGGGGGGAACCAAGAGACCCAGTACTTC. This codes for CASSSGGGNQETQYF.

This clone was picked up a small number of times. The gene calls are TRBV5-1 and TRBJ2-3; 7 positions agree with TRBD2. The CDR3 totals 14 residues. The germline V gene encodes CDR1 SGHRS and CDR2 YFSETQ. The trim removed 0 bases at V and 6 bases at J, leaving 4 bases unmatched. The CDR3 reads CASSLVAGEDTQYF. Here the CDR3 DNA reads TGCGCCAGCAGCTTGGTAGCGGGTGAGGATACGCAGTATTTT.